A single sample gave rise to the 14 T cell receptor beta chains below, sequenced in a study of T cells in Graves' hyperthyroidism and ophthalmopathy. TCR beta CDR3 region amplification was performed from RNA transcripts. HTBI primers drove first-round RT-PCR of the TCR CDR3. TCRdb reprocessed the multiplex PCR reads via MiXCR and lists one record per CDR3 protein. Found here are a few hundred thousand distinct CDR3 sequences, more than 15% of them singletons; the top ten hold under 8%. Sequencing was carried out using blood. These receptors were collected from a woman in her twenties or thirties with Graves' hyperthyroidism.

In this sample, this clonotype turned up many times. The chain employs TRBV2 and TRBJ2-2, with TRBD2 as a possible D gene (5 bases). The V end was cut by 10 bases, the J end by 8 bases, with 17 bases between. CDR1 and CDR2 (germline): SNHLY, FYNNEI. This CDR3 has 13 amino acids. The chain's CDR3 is CAIDVLASGELFF. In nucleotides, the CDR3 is TGTGCCATCGACGTCCTAGCAAGTGGGGAGCTGTTTTTT.

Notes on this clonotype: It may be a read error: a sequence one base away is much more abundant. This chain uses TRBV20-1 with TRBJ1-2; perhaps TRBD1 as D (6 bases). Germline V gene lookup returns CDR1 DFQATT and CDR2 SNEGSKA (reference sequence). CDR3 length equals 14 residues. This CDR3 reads CRVDYRDYSGGYTF. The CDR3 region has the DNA TGCAGAGTCGATTACAGGGACTATAGTGGCGGCTACACCTTC.

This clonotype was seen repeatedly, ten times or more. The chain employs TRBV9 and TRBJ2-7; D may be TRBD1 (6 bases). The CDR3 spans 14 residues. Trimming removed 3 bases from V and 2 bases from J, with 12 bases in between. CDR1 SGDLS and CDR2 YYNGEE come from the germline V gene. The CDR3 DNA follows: TGTGCCAGCAGCGCGTTCCCAGGGGCCTACGAGCAGTACTTC. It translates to CASSAFPGAYEQYF.

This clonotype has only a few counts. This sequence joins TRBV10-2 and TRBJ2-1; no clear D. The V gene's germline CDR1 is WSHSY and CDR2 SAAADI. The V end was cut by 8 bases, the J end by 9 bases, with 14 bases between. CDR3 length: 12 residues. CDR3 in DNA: TGCGCCAGCGGCCTTGCCGCCGCTGAGCAGTTCTTC. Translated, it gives CASGLAAAEQFF.

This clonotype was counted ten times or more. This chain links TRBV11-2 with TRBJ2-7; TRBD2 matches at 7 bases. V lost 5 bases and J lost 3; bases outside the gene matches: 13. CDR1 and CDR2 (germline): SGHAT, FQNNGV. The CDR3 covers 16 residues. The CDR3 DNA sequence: TGTGCCAGCAGCCGCAAGCCTGGCGGGAGTAGCTACGAGCAGTACTTC. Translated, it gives CASSRKPGGSSYEQYF.

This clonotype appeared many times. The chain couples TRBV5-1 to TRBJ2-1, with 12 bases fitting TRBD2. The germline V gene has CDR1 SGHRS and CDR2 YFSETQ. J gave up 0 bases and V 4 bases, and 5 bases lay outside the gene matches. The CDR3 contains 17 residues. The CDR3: CASSPRTSGISYNEQFF. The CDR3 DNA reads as TGCGCCAGCAGCCCGAGGACTAGCGGGATCTCCTACAATGAGCAGTTCTTC.

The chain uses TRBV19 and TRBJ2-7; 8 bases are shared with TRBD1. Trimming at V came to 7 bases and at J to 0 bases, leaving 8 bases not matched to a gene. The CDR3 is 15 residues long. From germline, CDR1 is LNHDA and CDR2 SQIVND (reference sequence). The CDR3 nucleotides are TGTGCCAGTACTACCGGGACAGGCTCCTCCTACGAGCAGTACTTC. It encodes CASTTGTGSSYEQYF. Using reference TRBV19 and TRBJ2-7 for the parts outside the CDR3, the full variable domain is DGGITQSPKYLFRKEGQNVTLSCEQNLNHDAMYWYRQDPGQGLRLIYYSQIVNDFQKGDIAEGYSVSREKKESFPLTVTSAQKNPTAFYLCASTTGTGSSYEQYFGPGTRLTVT.

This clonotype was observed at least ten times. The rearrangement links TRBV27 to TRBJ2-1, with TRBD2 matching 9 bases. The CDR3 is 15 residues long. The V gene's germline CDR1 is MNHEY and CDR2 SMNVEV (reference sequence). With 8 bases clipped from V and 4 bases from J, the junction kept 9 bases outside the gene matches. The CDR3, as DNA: TGTGCCAGCCTAGGTAGCGGGAGACCATACAATGAGCAGTTCTTC. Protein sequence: CASLGSGRPYNEQFF.

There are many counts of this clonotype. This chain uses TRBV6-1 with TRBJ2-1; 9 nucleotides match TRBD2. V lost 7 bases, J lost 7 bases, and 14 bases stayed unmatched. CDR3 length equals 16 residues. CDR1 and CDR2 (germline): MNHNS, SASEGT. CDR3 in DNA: TGTGCCAGCACTCGATCCCCAGCGGGAGGCACAAATGAGCAGTTCTTC. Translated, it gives CASTRSPAGGTNEQFF.

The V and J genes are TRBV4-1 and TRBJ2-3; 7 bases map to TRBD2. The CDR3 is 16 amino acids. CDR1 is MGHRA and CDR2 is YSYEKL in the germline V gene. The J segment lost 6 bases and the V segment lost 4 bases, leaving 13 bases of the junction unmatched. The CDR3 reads CASSLRTRWASDTQYF. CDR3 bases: TGCGCCAGCAGCCTAAGGACTAGATGGGCATCCGATACGCAGTATTTT.

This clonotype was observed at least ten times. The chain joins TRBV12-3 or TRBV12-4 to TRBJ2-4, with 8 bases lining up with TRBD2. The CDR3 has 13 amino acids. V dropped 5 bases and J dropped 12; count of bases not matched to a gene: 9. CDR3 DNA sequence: TGTGCCAGCAGTCAGGGATTAGCGGGGAATCAGTACTTC. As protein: CASSQGLAGNQYF.

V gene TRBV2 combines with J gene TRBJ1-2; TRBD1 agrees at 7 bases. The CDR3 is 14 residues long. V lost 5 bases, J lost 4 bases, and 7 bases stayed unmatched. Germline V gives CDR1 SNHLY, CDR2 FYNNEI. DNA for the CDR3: TGTGCCAGCAGTCGTCCGGGACAGACCTATGGCTACACCTTC. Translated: CASSRPGQTYGYTF.

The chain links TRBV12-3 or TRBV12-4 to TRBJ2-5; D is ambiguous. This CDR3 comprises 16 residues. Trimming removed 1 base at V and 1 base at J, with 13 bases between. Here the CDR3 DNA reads TGTGCCAGCAGTTTAGGCGTAACCGGTTTCCAAGAGACCCAGTACTTC. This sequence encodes CASSLGVTGFQETQYF.

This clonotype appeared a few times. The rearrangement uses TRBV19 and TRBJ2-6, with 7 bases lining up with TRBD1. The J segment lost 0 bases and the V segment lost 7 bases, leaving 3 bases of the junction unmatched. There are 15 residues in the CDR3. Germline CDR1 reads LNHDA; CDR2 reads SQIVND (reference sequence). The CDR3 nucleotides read TGTGCCAGTATGGGACAGAACTCTGGGGCCAACGTCCTGACTTTC. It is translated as CASMGQNSGANVLTF. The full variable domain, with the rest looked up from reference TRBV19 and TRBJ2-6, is DGGITQSPKYLFRKEGQNVTLSCEQNLNHDAMYWYRQDPGQGLRLIYYSQIVNDFQKGDIAEGYSVSREKKESFPLTVTSAQKNPTAFYLCASMGQNSGANVLTFGAGSRLTVL.